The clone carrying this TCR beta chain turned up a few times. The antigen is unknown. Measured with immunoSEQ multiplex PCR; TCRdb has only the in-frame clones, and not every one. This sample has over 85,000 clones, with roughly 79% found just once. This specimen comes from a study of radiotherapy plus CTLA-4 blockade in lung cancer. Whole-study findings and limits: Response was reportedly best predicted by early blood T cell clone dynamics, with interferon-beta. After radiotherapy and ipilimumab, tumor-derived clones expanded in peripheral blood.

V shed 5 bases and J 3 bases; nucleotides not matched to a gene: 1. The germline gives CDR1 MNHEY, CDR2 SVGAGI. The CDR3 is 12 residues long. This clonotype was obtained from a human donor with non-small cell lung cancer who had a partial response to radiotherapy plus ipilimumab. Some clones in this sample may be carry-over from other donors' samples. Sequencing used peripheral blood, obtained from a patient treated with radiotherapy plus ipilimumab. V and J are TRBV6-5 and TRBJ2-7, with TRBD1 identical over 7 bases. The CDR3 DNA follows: TGTGCCAGCAGTCGACAGGGCTACGAGCAGTACTTC. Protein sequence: CASSRQGYEQYF.